This TCR beta chain stems from a study of T cell repertoires in cytomegalovirus infection. Study as a whole: The authors relied on CMV epitopes, both recently identified HLA-C-restricted and well-studied HLA-B-restricted. Indications of both CMV infection and matching HLA type were provided by public TCR beta signatures.

V lost 2 bases to trimming and J lost 8 bases, with 12 bases between them. The CDR3 covers 13 residues. CDR1 and CDR2 (germline): MNHEY, SMNVEV (reference sequence). This clonotype was counted between two and nine times. Its antigen is currently unknown. Study-level findings and limits: Carriers of CMV plus the relevant HLA were identified by cumulative public TCR beta family frequency. CMV-specific TCR beta clonotypes restricted by HLA-C dominated the ex vivo response.

MiXCR, applied by TCRdb to the reads, yields one record per CDR3 protein. The sample has hundreds of thousands of distinct CDR3 sequences, approximately 31% seen once. The chain combines TRBV27 with TRBJ1-2; D ambiguous. This TCR was recovered from a human donor in good health (CMV status not recorded). Some clones in this sample may be carry-over from other donors' samples. Here the sequenced sample was cultured CD8+ T cells from PBMCs, taken from culture after CMV antigen stimulation. CDR3 in DNA: TGTGCCAGCAGTTTAGTGGGAGGGATCGGCTACACCTTC. Its translation is CASSLVGGIGYTF.